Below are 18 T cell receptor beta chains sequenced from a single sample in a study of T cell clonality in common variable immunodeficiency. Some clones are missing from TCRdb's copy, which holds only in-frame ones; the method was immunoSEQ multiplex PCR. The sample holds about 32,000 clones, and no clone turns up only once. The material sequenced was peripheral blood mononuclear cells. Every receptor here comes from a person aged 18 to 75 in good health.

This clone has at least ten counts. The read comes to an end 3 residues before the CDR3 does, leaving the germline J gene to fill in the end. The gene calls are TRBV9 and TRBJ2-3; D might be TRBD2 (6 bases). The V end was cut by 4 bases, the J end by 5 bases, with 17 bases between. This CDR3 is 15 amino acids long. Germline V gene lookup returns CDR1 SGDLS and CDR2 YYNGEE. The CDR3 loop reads CASSPQIIGGDTQYF. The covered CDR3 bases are TGTGCCAGCAGCCCCCAGATTATCGGGGGAGATACG. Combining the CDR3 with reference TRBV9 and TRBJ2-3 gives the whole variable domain DSGVTQTPKHLITATGQRVTLRCSPRSGDLSVYWYQQSLDQGLQFLIQYYNGEERAKGNILERFSAQQFPDLHSELNLSSLELGDSALYFCASSPQIIGGDTQYFGPGTRLTVL.

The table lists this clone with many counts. CDR3 sequence reads: CASRWADTGELFF. The sequenced part of the CDR3 DNA is TGTGCCAGCAGGTGGGCCGATACCGGGGAG. The chain recombines TRBV19 with TRBJ2-2; D gene ambiguous. The read finishes 3 residues shy of the CDR3 end, and the germline J gene is used to complete it. Germline V gene data show CDR1 as LNHDA and CDR2 as SQIVND (reference sequence). This CDR3 comprises 13 residues. V dropped 9 bases and J dropped 5 bases, with 13 bases sitting between them.

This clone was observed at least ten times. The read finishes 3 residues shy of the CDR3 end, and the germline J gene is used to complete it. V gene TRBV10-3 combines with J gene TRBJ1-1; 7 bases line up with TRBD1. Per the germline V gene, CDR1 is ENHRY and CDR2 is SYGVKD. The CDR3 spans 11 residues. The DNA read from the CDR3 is TGTGCCGTAATACAGGGGTCCGAA. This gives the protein CAVIQGSE. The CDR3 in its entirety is CAVIQGSEAFF.

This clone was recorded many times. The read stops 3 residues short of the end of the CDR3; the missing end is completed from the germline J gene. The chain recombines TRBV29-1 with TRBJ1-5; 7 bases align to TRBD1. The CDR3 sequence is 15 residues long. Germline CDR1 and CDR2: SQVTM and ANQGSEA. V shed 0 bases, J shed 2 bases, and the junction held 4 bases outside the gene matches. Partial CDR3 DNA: TGCAGCGTTGAAGATGGAACAGGGGGCAATCAGCCC. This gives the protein CSVEDGTGGNQP. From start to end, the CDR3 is CSVEDGTGGNQPQHF.

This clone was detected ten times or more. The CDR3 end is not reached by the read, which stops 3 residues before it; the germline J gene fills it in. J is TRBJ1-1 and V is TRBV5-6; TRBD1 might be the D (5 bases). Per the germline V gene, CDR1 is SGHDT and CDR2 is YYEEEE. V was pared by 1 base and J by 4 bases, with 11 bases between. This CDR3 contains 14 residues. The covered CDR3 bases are TGTGCCAGCAGCTTGTACGGGGGGGGCACTGAA. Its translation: CASSLYGGGTE. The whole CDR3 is CASSLYGGGTEAFF.

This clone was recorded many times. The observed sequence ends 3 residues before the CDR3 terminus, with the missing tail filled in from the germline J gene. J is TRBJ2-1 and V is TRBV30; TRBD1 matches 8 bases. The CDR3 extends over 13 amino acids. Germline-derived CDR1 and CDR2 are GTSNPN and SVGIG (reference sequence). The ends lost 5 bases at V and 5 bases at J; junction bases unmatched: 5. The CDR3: CAWDRQGNNEQFF. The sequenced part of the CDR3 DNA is TGTGCCTGGGATAGACAGGGGAACAATGAG.

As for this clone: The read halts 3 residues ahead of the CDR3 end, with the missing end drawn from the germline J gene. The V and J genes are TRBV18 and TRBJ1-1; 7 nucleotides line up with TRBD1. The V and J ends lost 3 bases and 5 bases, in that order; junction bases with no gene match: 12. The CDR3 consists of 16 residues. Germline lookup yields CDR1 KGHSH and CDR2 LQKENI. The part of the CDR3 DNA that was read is TGTGCCAGCTCACCTCCCAAAGGGGGCGTAAGGACTGAA. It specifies CASSPPKGGVRTE. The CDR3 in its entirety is CASSPPKGGVRTEAFF.

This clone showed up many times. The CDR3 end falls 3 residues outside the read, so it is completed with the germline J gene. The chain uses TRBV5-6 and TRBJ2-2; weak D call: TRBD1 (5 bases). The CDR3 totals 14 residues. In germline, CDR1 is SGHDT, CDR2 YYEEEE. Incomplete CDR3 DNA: TGTGCCAGCAGCTCGAGCTCTGGGGCCAACGTG. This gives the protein CASSSSSGANV. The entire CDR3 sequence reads CASSSSSGANVLFF.

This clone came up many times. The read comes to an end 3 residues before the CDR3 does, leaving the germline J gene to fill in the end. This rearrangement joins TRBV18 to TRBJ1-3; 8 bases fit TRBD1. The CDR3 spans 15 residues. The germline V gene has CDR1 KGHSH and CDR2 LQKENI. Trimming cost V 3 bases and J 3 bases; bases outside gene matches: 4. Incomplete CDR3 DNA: TGTGCCAGCTCACCGACAGGGGAGGATGGAAACACC. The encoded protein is CASSPTGEDGNT. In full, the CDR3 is CASSPTGEDGNTIYF.

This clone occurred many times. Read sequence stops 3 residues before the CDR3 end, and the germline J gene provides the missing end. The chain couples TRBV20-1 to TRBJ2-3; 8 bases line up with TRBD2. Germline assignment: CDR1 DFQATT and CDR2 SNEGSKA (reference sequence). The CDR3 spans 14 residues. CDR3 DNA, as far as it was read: TGCAGCGTCGTAGTAGCGGGACTCACAGATACG. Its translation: CSVVVAGLTDT. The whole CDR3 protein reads CSVVVAGLTDTQYF.

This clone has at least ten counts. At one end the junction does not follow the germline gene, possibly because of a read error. CDR3 loop: CASSSGLNSGNTIYF. CDR3 DNA (partial): TGTGCTAGCAGCTCCGGACTGAACTCTGGAAACACC. V gene TRBV7-7 combines with J gene TRBJ1-3; no reliable D call. Read data end 3 residues before the CDR3 end; the end is taken from the germline J gene. Per the germline V gene, CDR1 is SSHAT and CDR2 is FNYEAQ (reference sequence). The CDR3 is 15 residues long.

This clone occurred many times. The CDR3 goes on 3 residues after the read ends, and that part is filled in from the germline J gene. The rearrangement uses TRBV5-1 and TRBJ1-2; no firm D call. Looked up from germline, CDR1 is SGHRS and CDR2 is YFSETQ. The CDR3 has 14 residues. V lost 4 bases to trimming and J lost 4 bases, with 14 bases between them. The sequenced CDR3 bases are TGCGCCAGCAGCCCCCTAGAAGTTTCCTATGGC. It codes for CASSPLEVSYG. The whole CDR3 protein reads CASSPLEVSYGYTF.

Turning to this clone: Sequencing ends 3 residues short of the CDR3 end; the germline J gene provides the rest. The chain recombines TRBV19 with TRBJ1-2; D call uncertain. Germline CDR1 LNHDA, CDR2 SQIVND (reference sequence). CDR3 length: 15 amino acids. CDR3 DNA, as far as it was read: TGTGCCAGTAGCCGAACTAGCGGGGATGCCAATGAC. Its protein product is CASSRTSGDAND. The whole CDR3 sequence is CASSRTSGDANDYTF.

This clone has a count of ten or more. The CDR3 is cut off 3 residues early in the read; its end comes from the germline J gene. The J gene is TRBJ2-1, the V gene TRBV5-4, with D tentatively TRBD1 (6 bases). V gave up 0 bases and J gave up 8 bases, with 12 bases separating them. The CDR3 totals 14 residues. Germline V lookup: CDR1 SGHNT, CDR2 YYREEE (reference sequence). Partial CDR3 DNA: TGTGCCAGCAGCTTGGGAACAGGGACATATGAG. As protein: CASSLGTGTYE. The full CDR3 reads CASSLGTGTYEQFF.

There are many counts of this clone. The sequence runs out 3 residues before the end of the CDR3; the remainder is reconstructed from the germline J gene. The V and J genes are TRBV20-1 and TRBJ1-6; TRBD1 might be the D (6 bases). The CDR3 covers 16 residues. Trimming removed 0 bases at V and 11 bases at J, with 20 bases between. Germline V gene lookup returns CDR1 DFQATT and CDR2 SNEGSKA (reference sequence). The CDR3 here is CSARDSQGTWQAPLHF. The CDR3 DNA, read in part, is TGCAGTGCTAGAGATTCGCAGGGGACATGGCAAGCACCC.

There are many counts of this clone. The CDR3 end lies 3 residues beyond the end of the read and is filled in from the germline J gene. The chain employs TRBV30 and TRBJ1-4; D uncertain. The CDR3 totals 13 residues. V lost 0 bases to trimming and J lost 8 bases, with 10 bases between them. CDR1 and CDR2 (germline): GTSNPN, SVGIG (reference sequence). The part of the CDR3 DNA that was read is TGTGCCTGGAGTGTAAGGGTCGGCGAAAAA. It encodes CAWSVRVGEK. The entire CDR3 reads CAWSVRVGEKLFF.

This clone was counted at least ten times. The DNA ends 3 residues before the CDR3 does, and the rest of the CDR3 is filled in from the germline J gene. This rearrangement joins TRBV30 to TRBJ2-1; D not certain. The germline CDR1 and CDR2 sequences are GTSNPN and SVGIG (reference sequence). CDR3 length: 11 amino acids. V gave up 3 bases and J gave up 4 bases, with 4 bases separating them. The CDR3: CAWSPYNEQFF. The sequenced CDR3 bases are TGTGCCTGGAGCCCATACAATGAG.

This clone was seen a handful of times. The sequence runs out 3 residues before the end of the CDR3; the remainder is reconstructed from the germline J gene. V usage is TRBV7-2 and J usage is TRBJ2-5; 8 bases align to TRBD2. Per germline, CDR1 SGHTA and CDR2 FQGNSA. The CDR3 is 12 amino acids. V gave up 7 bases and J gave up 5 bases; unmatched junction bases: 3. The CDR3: CASKRGWETQYF. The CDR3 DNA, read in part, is TGTGCCAGCAAGCGGGGGTGGGAGACC.